Below, 10 T cell receptor beta chains from the same sample are listed, as sequenced in a study of T-cell memory formation after mild COVID-19. TCRdb re-called the 5' RACE reads through MiXCR, storing one row per CDR3 protein. The data show about 13,000 distinct CDR3 sequences, around 12% seen once. Sequenced: PBMCs or a T cell subset sorted from them (not recorded which). These receptors were collected from an adult woman who had mild COVID-19 (a few samples of this study predate the infection). Cell type and time point are not known.

This clonotype was picked up many times. The chain combines TRBV5-1 with TRBJ2-5; D is perhaps TRBD1 (6 bases). Trimming took 5 bases from V and 4 from J, leaving 24 bases between them. The germline gives CDR1 SGHRS, CDR2 YFSETQ. The CDR3 contains 17 residues. The CDR3 coding sequence is TGCGCCAGCAGGGAAGGTAGTAGTGAACAGGGTGGAGAGACCCAGTACTTC. As protein: CASREGSSEQGGETQYF.

This clonotype was detected ten times or more. The rearrangement links TRBV5-1 to TRBJ2-3; 10 positions match TRBD1. With V trimmed by 4 bases and J by 2 bases, 4 bases remained unmatched. The CDR3 contains 15 residues. In germline, CDR1 is SGHRS, CDR2 YFSETQ. The CDR3 DNA is TGCGCCAGCAGCAAGGGACAGGGGTACACAGATACGCAGTATTTT. Its protein product is CASSKGQGYTDTQYF.

The gene calls are TRBV7-9 and TRBJ2-7; a weak D match, TRBD1 (6 bases). V was pared by 5 bases and J by 9 bases, with 23 bases between. This CDR3 is built from 15 residues. CDR1 and CDR2 from the germline V gene are SEHNR and FQNEAQ (reference sequence). The CDR3 loop reads CASSPSGQMFEGQYF. The CDR3 nucleotides are TGTGCCAGCAGCCCTTCGGGACAAATGTTCGAGGGGCAGTACTTC.

This clonotype occurred many times. This chain connects TRBV20-1 to TRBJ2-7; D may be TRBD2 (6 bases). This CDR3 has 16 residues. Trimming removed 3 bases at V and 5 bases at J, with 23 bases between. CDR1 is DFQATT, CDR2 SNEGSKA, per germline (reference sequence). The CDR3 region is CSASALDLGGWDEQYF. The CDR3 bases are TGCAGTGCTAGCGCCCTAGACCTCGGGGGTTGGGACGAGCAGTACTTC.

This clonotype was seen many times. This chain links TRBV6-2 or TRBV6-3 with TRBJ2-3, with 10 nucleotides matching TRBD1. This CDR3 contains 15 residues. CDR1 is MNHEY and CDR2 is SVGEGT in the germline V gene. Losses at the gene ends were 6 bases for V and 8 bases for J; bases not matched to a gene: 11. This CDR3 is CASRSGTGEGGTQYF. CDR3 nucleotides: TGTGCCAGCAGATCCGGGACAGGGGAAGGGGGTACGCAGTATTTT.

Ten or more counts support this clonotype. This rearrangement joins TRBV29-1 to TRBJ1-1; D may be TRBD1 (5 bases). The germline CDR1 and CDR2 sequences are SQVTM and ANQGSEA. With 4 bases removed from V and 6 bases from J, the gap between germline ends came to 15 bases. CDR3 length: 13 amino acids. The CDR3 nucleotides read TGCAGCGTTGTAACGGGGGATAGGGCTGAAGCTTTCTTT. Its protein product is CSVVTGDRAEAFF.

By share, this clonotype ranks as medium-sized. This chain links TRBV7-9 with TRBJ2-7; D call uncertain. Germline V lookup: CDR1 SEHNR, CDR2 FQNEAQ (reference sequence). V shed 5 bases and J shed 1 base, with 9 bases lying between them. The CDR3 runs to 13 residues. The CDR3 coding sequence is TGTGCCAGCAGCGAGGCAGCATCCTACGAGCAGTACTTC. Translation: CASSEAASYEQYF.

This clonotype was seen repeatedly, ten times or more. The chain carries TRBV30 and TRBJ2-3; D remains unclear. The CDR3 is 17 residues long. Between the trimmed V and J ends, which lost 0 bases and 0 bases, there was a span of 16 bases. Germline V gives CDR1 GTSNPN, CDR2 SVGIG (reference sequence). The CDR3 DNA sequence: TGTGCCTGGAGTGTTGGTAGCCTACTATATAGCACAGATACGCAGTATTTT. Translated, it gives CAWSVGSLLYSTDTQYF.

This clonotype was seen many times. V and J are TRBV11-2 and TRBJ1-3; D remains ambiguous. CDR3 length equals 12 residues. V shed 5 bases and J shed 6 bases, with 8 bases lying between them. Looked up from germline, CDR1 is SGHAT and CDR2 is FQNNGV. CDR3 sequence (DNA): TGTGCCAGCAGCCGAGCGGCAAACACCATATATTTT. Translation: CASSRAANTIYF.

Of note for this clonotype: With a much larger clone just one base away, this may be a read error. The J gene is TRBJ1-6, the V gene TRBV27; D perhaps matches TRBD1 (5 bases). The germline V gene has CDR1 MNHEY and CDR2 SMNVEV (reference sequence). The CDR3 consists of 14 residues. The CDR3: CACSWGLGYSPLHF. The CDR3 DNA follows: TGTGCCTGCAGTTGGGGGTTGGGTTATTCACCCCTCCACTTT.